A single sample is the source of the 24 T cell receptor beta chains below, sequenced in a study of radiotherapy plus CTLA-4 blockade in lung cancer. Data came from immunoSEQ multiplex PCR; TCRdb stores just in-frame clones and leaves some out. The sample includes some 46,000 clones, 82% of them seen just once. The specimen comprised peripheral blood, sampled from a patient treated with radiotherapy plus ipilimumab. These receptors were obtained from a human donor with non-small cell lung cancer who had stable disease on radiotherapy plus ipilimumab.

This chain joins TRBV9 and TRBJ1-1; TRBD1 is a possible D gene (6 bases). CDR1 and CDR2 (germline): SGDLS, YYNGEE. The CDR3 has 14 amino acids. Deletions cut 0 bases from V and 4 bases from J, with 10 bases between. The chain's CDR3 is CASSVEGGRTEAFF. The CDR3 coding sequence is TGTGCCAGCAGCGTAGAGGGGGGGCGCACTGAAGCTTTCTTT. The whole variable domain, filled in from reference TRBV9 and TRBJ1-1, reads DSGVTQTPKHLITATGQRVTLRCSPRSGDLSVYWYQQSLDQGLQFLIQYYNGEERAKGNILERFSAQQFPDLHSELNLSSLELGDSALYFCASSVEGGRTEAFFGQGTRLTVV.

This rearrangement joins TRBV19 to TRBJ2-7; D ambiguous. V was trimmed by 4 bases and J by 2 bases, leaving 9 bases between them. Germline lookup yields CDR1 LNHDA and CDR2 SQIVND (reference sequence). The CDR3 extends over 13 amino acids. The CDR3 sequence is CASSTVLTYEQYF. Here the CDR3 DNA reads TGTGCCAGTAGTACGGTTCTCACCTACGAGCAGTACTTC.

The J gene is TRBJ2-1, the V gene TRBV10-2; 8 positions match TRBD1. With V trimmed by 6 bases and J by 1 base, 2 bases remained unmatched. CDR3 length: 14 residues. Germline V lookup: CDR1 WSHSY, CDR2 SAAADI. This chain's CDR3 is CASRNRGSYNEQFF. The CDR3 coding sequence is TGCGCCAGCAGAAACAGGGGGTCCTACAATGAGCAGTTCTTC.

V gene TRBV7-2 combines with J gene TRBJ1-2; D remains ambiguous. The ends were cut back, 5 bases at V and 5 bases at J, with 9 bases in the middle. Germline CDR1 reads SGHTA; CDR2 reads FQGNSA. CDR3 length: 12 residues. CDR3 nucleotides: TGTGCCAGCAGCCCGGGGAGGTATGGCTACACCTTC. This encodes CASSPGRYGYTF.

The chain combines TRBV7-9 with TRBJ2-7, with 8 positions matching TRBD1. V dropped 1 base and J dropped 4; count of bases not matched to a gene: 6. The CDR3 consists of 15 residues. Germline values: CDR1 SEHNR, CDR2 FQNEAQ (reference sequence). CDR3 DNA sequence: TGTGCCAGCAGCTTAGGCCAGGGGGCATGGTACGAGCAGTACTTC. Residues: CASSLGQGAWYEQYF.

The CDR3 nucleotides are TGTGCCAGCAAGGTCCTTACAGGGGCGGGCACCGGGGAGCTGTTTTTT. Its translation is CASKVLTGAGTGELFF. This chain connects TRBV2 to TRBJ2-2; TRBD1 matches at 7 bases. V was clipped by 7 bases and J by 4 bases; unmatched bases: 12. This CDR3 region has 16 residues. Germline assignment: CDR1 SNHLY and CDR2 FYNNEI.

CDR3 bases: TGCGCCAGCAGCCTCCGCAGTGAGGGGCAGGGGATGAGCGAGCAGTACTTC. Translated, it gives CASSLRSEGQGMSEQYF. The chain couples TRBV5-1 to TRBJ2-7; the D gene is possibly TRBD1 (6 bases). The CDR3 spans 17 residues. Germline lookup yields CDR1 SGHRS and CDR2 YFSETQ. The V and J ends lost 4 bases and 6 bases respectively, with 26 bases between them.

The chain uses TRBV11-2 and TRBJ2-3; D perhaps matches TRBD2 (6 bases). V gave up 0 bases and J gave up 1 base, with 14 bases separating them. Germline V CDR1 and CDR2: SGHAT, FQNNGV. CDR3 length: 17 amino acids. CDR3 amino acids: CASSLDRRGRGTDTQYF. The DNA for the CDR3 is TGTGCCAGCAGCTTAGATCGGAGGGGAAGGGGCACAGATACGCAGTATTTT.

The genes are TRBV7-2 and TRBJ1-2; weak D call: TRBD1 (5 bases). The germline CDR1 and CDR2 sequences are SGHTA and FQGNSA. This CDR3 has 14 amino acids. Trimming removed 2 bases at V and 2 bases at J, with 9 bases between. The CDR3 protein is CASSLLRTNYGYTF. CDR3 DNA sequence: TGTGCCAGCAGCTTACTAAGGACAAACTATGGCTACACCTTC.

Comment on this clone: The junction departs from germline at one end; a sequencing error may be responsible. Other DNA sequences from this sample encode an identical CDR3 as well. The V gene is TRBV7-6, the J gene TRBJ2-5, with 7 bases lining up with TRBD1. The germline gives CDR1 SGHVS, CDR2 FNYEAQ. The CDR3 is made up of 15 amino acids. This CDR3 reads CASSLARGKQETQYF. The CDR3 region has the DNA TGCGCCAGCAGCTTAGCCAGGGGGAAACAAGAGACCCAGTACTTC.

This clone turned up a few times. This chain joins TRBV5-6 and TRBJ1-3; D perhaps matches TRBD1 (5 bases). The CDR3 contains 12 residues. V was trimmed by 7 bases and J by 8 bases, leaving 13 bases between them. Germline V gene sequence: CDR1 SGHDT, CDR2 YYEEEE. The CDR3 here is CASGTGKHTIYF. The CDR3 bases are TGTGCCAGCGGAACAGGTAAACACACCATATATTTT.

The chain carries TRBV4-1 and TRBJ2-7; tentatively, D is TRBD1 (6 bases). The V gene lost 1 base and the J gene lost 2 bases, with 15 bases spanning the gap. The CDR3 is 16 residues long. Germline-derived CDR1 and CDR2 are MGHRA and YSYEKL. The CDR3 region has the DNA TGCGCCAGCAGCCAAGTTGGGGCAGGGGATCCCTACGAGCAGTACTTC. It translates to CASSQVGAGDPYEQYF.

This rearrangement joins TRBV5-4 to TRBJ2-2, with 8 bases matching TRBD1. Germline-derived CDR1 and CDR2 are SGHNT and YYREEE (reference sequence). After removal of 4 bases from V and 1 base from J, the junction contained 12 bases not matched to a gene. The CDR3 extends over 18 amino acids. The CDR3 region is CASSLRAGGIVNTGELFF. CDR3 DNA sequence: TGTGCCAGCAGCCTTAGGGCAGGGGGCATAGTGAACACCGGGGAGCTGTTTTTT.

The V call is TRBV6-5, the J call TRBJ2-1; D is undetermined. Trimming took off 6 bases at V and 4 bases at J, with 7 bases between the two ends. Germline V gene sequence: CDR1 MNHEY, CDR2 SVGAGI. The CDR3 extends over 12 amino acids. The CDR3 protein is CASRASYNEQFF. DNA of the CDR3: TGTGCCAGCAGGGCTTCTTACAATGAGCAGTTCTTC.

This sequence joins TRBV7-8 and TRBJ2-7, with D perhaps TRBD1 (6 bases). Trimming shortened V by 1 base and J by 2 bases, and 9 bases separated the two germline ends. Per the germline V gene, CDR1 is SGHVS and CDR2 is FQNEAQ. The CDR3 totals 14 residues. DNA for the CDR3: TGTGCCAGCAGCTTAGGGACAGAAACCTACGAGCAGTACTTC. Translating gives CASSLGTETYEQYF.

This chain links TRBV7-9 with TRBJ2-1; the match to TRBD2 covers 9 bases. The germline gives CDR1 SEHNR, CDR2 FQNEAQ (reference sequence). The CDR3 is made up of 16 amino acids. With 5 bases clipped from V and 4 bases from J, the junction kept 9 bases outside the gene matches. CDR3 coding DNA: TGTGCCAGCAGCCCGGGGGGCGGGAGGGCATACAATGAGCAGTTCTTC. Its translation is CASSPGGGRAYNEQFF. Based on the CDR3 plus reference TRBV7-9 and TRBJ2-1, the full variable domain is DTGVSQNPRHKITKRGQNVTFRCDPISEHNRLYWYRQTLGQGPEFLTYFQNEAQLEKSRLLSDRFSAERPKGSFSTLEIQRTEQGDSAMYLCASSPGGGRAYNEQFFGPGTRLTVL.

The chain employs TRBV11-2 and TRBJ1-2; maybe TRBD1 (5 bases). This CDR3 has 14 residues. With 1 base removed from V and 8 bases from J, the gap between germline ends came to 14 bases. Germline CDR1 reads SGHAT; CDR2 reads FQNNGV. CDR3 residues: CASSLVGQGLGYTF. The CDR3 DNA follows: TGTGCCAGCAGCTTAGTTGGTCAGGGCTTAGGCTACACCTTC.

This rearrangement joins TRBV28 to TRBJ1-3; TRBD1 matches 9 bases. CDR3 length equals 19 residues. Per the germline V gene, CDR1 is MDHEN and CDR2 is SYDVKM. Unmatched junction bases numbered 18, after V lost 4 bases and J lost 5 bases. CDR3 amino acids: CASSSYTYSPGQGRNTIYF. The DNA of the CDR3 is TGTGCCAGCAGTTCTTATACCTATTCCCCGGGACAGGGTAGAAACACCATATATTTT.

This chain uses TRBV29-1 with TRBJ1-2; TRBD1 might be the D (6 bases). CDR1 and CDR2 (germline): SQVTM, ANQGSEA. The CDR3 covers 14 residues. The V gene lost 7 bases and the J gene lost 5 bases, with 20 bases spanning the gap. CDR3 in amino acids: CSATLGAGSYGYTF. The DNA for the CDR3 is TGCAGCGCAACCTTGGGGGCGGGCTCTTATGGCTACACCTTC.

The chain recombines TRBV5-1 with TRBJ2-2, with D maybe TRBD2 (5 bases). This CDR3 is 17 amino acids long. The germline V gene has CDR1 SGHRS and CDR2 YFSETQ. Trimming removed 1 base at V and 6 bases at J, with 19 bases between. CDR3 nucleotide sequence: TGCGCCAGCAGCTTGTTCCAAGCGGACGTTCGTCCCGGGGAGCTGTTTTTT. This codes for CASSLFQADVRPGELFF.

The chain joins TRBV28 to TRBJ1-6; a weak D match, TRBD1 (6 bases). CDR3 length equals 16 residues. The ends were cut back, 2 bases at V and 1 base at J, with 9 bases in the middle. CDR1 is MDHEN, CDR2 SYDVKM, per germline. CDR3 sequence (DNA): TGTGCCAGCAGTTTAATTAGGGGGTCCTATAATTCACCCCTCCACTTT. This codes for CASSLIRGSYNSPLHF.

The chain has TRBV2 and TRBJ1-2; TRBD1 is a possible D gene (6 bases). The CDR3 spans 14 residues. Trimming took 6 bases from V and 9 from J, leaving 20 bases between them. The germline gives CDR1 SNHLY, CDR2 FYNNEI. CDR3 residues: CASSVQGPYSSYTF. The CDR3 DNA sequence: TGTGCCAGCAGCGTACAGGGACCGTATAGTAGCTACACCTTC.

This rearrangement joins TRBV6-4 to TRBJ2-3; 12 bases are a match to TRBD2. The length of the CDR3 is 16 residues. Trimming removed 2 bases from V and 0 bases from J; junction bases left unmatched: 0. Germline CDR1 MRHNA, CDR2 SNTAGT. This CDR3 is CASSDGTSGSTDTQYF. The DNA for the CDR3 is TGTGCCAGCAGTGACGGGACTAGCGGGAGCACAGATACGCAGTATTTT.

The count of this clone is one. The chain employs TRBV9 and TRBJ2-7; 8 bases map to TRBD2. CDR1 is SGDLS and CDR2 is YYNGEE in the germline V gene. The CDR3 totals 14 residues. V was clipped by 3 bases and J by 5 bases; unmatched bases: 7. CDR3 sequence reads: CASSESGSSNEQYF. The CDR3 DNA reads TGTGCCAGCAGCGAGAGCGGGAGCAGTAACGAGCAGTACTTC.